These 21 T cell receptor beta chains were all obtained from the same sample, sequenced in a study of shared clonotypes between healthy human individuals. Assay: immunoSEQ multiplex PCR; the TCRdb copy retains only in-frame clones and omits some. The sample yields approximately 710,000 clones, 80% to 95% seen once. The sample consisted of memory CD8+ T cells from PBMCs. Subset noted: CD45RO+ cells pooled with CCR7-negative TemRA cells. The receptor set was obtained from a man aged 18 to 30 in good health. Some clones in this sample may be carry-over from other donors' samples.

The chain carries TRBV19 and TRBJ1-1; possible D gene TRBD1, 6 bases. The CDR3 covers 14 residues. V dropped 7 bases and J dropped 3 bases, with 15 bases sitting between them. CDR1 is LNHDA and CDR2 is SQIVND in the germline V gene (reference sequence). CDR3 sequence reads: CASIAAGAYTEAFF. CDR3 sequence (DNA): TGTGCCAGTATAGCGGCGGGGGCATACACTGAAGCTTTCTTT.

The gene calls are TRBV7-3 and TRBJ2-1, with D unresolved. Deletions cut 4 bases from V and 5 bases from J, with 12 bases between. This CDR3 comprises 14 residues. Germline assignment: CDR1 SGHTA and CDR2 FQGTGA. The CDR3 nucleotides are TGTGCCAGCAGCTCTCTTTTGTTCGACAATGAGCAGTTCTTC. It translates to CASSSLLFDNEQFF. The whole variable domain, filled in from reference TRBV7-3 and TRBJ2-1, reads GAGVSQTPSNKVTEKGKYVELRCDPISGHTALYWYRQSLGQGPEFLIYFQGTGAADDSGLPNDRFFAVRPEGSVSTLKIQRTERGDSAVYLCASSSLLFDNEQFFGPGTRLTVL.

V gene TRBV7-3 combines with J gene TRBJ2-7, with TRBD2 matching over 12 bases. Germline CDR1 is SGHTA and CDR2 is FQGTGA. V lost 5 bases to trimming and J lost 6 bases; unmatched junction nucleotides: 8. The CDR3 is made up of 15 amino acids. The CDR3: CASSPRLAGASEQYF. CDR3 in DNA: TGTGCCAGCAGCCCCAGACTAGCGGGAGCGTCCGAGCAGTACTTC.

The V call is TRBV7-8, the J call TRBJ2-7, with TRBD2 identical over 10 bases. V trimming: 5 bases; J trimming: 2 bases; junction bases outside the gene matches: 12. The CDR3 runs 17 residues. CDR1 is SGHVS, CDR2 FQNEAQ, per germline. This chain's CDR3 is CASSPTTGLAKAYEQYF. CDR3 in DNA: TGTGCCAGCAGCCCTACGACGGGACTAGCGAAAGCCTACGAGCAGTACTTC.

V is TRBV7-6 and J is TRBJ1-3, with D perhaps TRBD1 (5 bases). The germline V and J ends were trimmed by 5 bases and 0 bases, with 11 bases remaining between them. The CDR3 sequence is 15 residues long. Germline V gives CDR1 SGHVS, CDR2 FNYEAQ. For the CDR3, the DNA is TGTGCCAGCAGCCCGAAAGACAGCTCTGGAAACACCATATATTTT. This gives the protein CASSPKDSSGNTIYF.

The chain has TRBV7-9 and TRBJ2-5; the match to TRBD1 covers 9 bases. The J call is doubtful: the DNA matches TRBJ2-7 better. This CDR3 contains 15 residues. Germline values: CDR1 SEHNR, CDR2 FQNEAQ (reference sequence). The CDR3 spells CASSPGTGRAYEQYF. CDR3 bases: TGTGCCAGCAGCCCCGGGACAGGGCGGGCCTACGAGCAGTACTTC.

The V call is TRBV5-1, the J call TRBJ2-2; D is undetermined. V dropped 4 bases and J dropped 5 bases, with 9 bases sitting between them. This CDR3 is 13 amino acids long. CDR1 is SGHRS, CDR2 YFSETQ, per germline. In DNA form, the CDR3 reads TGCGCCAGCAGCCCTCTGATAACCGGGGAGCTGTTTTTT. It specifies CASSPLITGELFF.

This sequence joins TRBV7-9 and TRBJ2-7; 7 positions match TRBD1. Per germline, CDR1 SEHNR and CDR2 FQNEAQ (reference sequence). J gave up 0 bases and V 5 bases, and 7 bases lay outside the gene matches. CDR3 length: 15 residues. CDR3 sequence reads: CASSQYRGNSYEQYF. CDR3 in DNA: TGTGCCAGCAGCCAATACAGGGGTAACTCCTACGAGCAGTACTTC. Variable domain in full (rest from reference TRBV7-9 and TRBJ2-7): DTGVSQNPRHKITKRGQNVTFRCDPISEHNRLYWYRQTLGQGPEFLTYFQNEAQLEKSRLLSDRFSAERPKGSFSTLEIQRTEQGDSAMYLCASSQYRGNSYEQYFGPGTRLTVT.

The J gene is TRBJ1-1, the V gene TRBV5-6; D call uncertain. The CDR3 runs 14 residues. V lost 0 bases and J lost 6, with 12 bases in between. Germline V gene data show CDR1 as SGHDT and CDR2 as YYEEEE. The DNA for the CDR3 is TGTGCCAGCAGCTTGGGCGGAGTGGGTGCTGAAGCTTTCTTT. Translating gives CASSLGGVGAEAFF.

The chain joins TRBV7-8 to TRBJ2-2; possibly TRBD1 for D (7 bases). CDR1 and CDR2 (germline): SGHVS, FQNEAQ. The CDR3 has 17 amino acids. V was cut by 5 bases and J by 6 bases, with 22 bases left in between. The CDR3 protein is CASSVFRRGLGAGELFF. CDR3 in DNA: TGTGCCAGCAGCGTTTTTAGGAGGGGGCTAGGAGCCGGGGAGCTGTTTTTT. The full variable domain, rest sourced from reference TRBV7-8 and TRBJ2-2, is GAGVSQSPRYKVAKRGQDVALRCDPISGHVSLFWYQQALGQGPEFLTYFQNEAQLDKSGLPSDRFFAERPEGSVSTLKIQRTQQEDSAVYLCASSVFRRGLGAGELFFGEGSRLTVL.

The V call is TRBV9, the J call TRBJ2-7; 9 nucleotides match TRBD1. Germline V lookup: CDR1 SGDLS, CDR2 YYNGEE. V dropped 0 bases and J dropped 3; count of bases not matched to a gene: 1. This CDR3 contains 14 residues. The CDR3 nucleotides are TGTGCCAGCAGCGTAGTGGACAGGGGCTACGAGCAGTACTTC. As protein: CASSVVDRGYEQYF.

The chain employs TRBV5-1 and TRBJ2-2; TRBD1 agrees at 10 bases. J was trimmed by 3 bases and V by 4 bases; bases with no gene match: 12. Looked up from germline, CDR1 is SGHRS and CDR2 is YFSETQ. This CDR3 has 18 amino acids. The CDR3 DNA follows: TGCGCCAGCAGCCCTTCAATTGACAGGGGGCACGACACCGGGGAGCTGTTTTTT. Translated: CASSPSIDRGHDTGELFF.

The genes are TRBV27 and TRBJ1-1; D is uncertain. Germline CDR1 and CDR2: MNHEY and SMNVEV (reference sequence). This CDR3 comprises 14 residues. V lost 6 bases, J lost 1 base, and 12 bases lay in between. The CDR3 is CASRERVTNTEAFF. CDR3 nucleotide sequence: TGTGCCAGCAGAGAGAGGGTCACGAACACTGAAGCTTTCTTT.

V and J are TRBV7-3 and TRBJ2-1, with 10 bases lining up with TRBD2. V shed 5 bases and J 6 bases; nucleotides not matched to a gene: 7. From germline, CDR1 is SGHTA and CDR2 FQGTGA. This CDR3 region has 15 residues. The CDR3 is CASSPGTSAFNEQFF. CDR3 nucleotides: TGTGCCAGCAGCCCCGGGACTAGCGCTTTCAATGAGCAGTTCTTC.

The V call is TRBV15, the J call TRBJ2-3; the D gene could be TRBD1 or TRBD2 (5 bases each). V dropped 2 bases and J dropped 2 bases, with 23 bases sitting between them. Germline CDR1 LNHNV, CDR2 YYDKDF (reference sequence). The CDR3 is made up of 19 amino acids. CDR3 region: CATSRPPDKPGPNTDTQYF. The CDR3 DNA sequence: TGTGCCACCAGCAGACCACCGGACAAACCGGGACCGAACACAGATACGCAGTATTTT.

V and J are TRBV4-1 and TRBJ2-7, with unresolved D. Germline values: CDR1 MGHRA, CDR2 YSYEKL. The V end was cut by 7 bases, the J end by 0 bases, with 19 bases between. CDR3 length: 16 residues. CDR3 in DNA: TGCGCCAGCACCGCCCAATCTGGGGTCCCCTCCTACGAGCAGTACTTC. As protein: CASTAQSGVPSYEQYF.

CDR3 sequence: CASSLDGANRQFF. CDR3 DNA sequence: TGCGCCAGCAGCTTGGACGGGGCGAATAGGCAGTTCTTC. The genes are TRBV5-1 and TRBJ2-1; D is perhaps TRBD1 or TRBD2 (5 bases each). Between the trimmed V and J ends, which lost 0 bases and 12 bases, there was a span of 13 bases. Germline V gives CDR1 SGHRS, CDR2 YFSETQ. The CDR3 spans 13 residues.

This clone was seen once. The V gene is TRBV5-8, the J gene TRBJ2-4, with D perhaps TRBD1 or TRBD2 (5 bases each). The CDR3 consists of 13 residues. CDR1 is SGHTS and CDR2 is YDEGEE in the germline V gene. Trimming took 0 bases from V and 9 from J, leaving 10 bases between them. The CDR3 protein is CASSLGAGSIQYF. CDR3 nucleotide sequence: TGTGCCAGCAGCTTGGGTGCAGGGAGCATTCAGTACTTC.

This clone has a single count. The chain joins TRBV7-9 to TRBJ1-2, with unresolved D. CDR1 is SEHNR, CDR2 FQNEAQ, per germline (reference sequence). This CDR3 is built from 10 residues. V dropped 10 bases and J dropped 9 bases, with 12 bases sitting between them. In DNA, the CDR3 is TGTGCCATCCTCAGTTTCCGCTACACCTTC. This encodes CAILSFRYTF. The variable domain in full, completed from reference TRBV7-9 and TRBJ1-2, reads DTGVSQNPRHKITKRGQNVTFRCDPISEHNRLYWYRQTLGQGPEFLTYFQNEAQLEKSRLLSDRFSAERPKGSFSTLEIQRTEQGDSAMYLCAILSFRYTFGSGTRLTVV.

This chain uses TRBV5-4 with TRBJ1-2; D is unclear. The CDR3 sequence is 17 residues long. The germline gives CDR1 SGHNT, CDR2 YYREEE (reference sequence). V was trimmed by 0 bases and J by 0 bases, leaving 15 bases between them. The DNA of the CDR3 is TGTGCCAGCAGCTTGGGCCCCCTTGCGACAACTAACTATGGCTACACCTTC. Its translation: CASSLGPLATTNYGYTF.

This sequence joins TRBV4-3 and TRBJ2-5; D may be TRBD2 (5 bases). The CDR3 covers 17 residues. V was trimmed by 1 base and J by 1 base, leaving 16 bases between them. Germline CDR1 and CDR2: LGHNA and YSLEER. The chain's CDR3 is CASSQAVSRELQETQYF. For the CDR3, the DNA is TGCGCCAGCAGCCAAGCCGTTAGTCGGGAACTCCAAGAGACCCAGTACTTC.